This is a list of T cell receptor beta chains from one sample in a study of OX40 agonist ivuxolimab in advanced cancers. The protocol was immunoSEQ multiplex PCR, while the TCRdb copy is restricted to in-frame clones and leaves out a portion. This table has 70,000 to 95,000 clones, 94% appearing once. The sample consisted of CD4+ or CD8+ T cells sorted from blood, taken in a trial of the OX40 agonist ivuxolimab. The receptors here all came from an adult with an advanced solid tumor such as melanoma, head and neck, liver or kidney cancer. The conserved cysteine and the conserved F or W are not part of the CDR3 here. Some rows have no size entry. The others give once, few or many, or a class for an expanded clone.

v_call	j_call	clone_size	cdr3_length	cdr3_aa
TRBV6-6	TRBJ1-2	NA	11	ASSLVQDYGYT
TRBV5-1	TRBJ2-7	NA	12	ASSPMRSFYEQY
TRBV6-6	TRBJ1-5	medium-sized	13	ASGLRVYSNQPQH
TRBV7-6	TRBJ2-3	NA	12	ASSLAAGADTQY
TRBV29-1	TRBJ2-1	NA	12	SVEEGQGDNEQF
TRBV6-1	TRBJ2-7	NA	14	ASSELTGRGANEQY
TRBV5-8	TRBJ1-2	NA	12	ASSLDRGRDGYT
TRBV28	TRBJ1-5	NA	11	ASSSEGRVAQH
TRBV13	TRBJ2-5	NA	15	ASSQTGTGDLWETQY
TRBV7-9	TRBJ1-2	NA	15	ASSARDRGRSNYGYT
TRBV5-4	TRBJ2-7	NA	13	ASSLDGTGGNEQY
TRBV11-2	TRBJ2-5	NA	12	ASSLGLQQETQY
TRBV15	TRBJ1-5	NA	13	ATSRPRRVNQPQH
TRBV25-1	TRBJ1-4	few	12	ASSGTVSNEKLF
TRBV9	TRBJ2-1	once	12	ASSGGEAYNEQF
TRBV7-3	TRBJ1-5	NA	13	ASSLAGQRPEPQH
TRBV7-2	TRBJ2-7	once	15	ASSPPGLAGDSYEQY
TRBV13	TRBJ2-3	NA	13	ASSFGGGGTDTQY
TRBV7-9	TRBJ1-1	NA	13	ASSFSGGMNTEAF
TRBV5-1	TRBJ2-7	NA	13	ASSLLPGGSYEQY
TRBV6-1	TRBJ1-1	once	15	ASSEFIRGGQNTEAF
TRBV4-3	TRBJ1-4	NA	16	ASSQDRWRSSTNEKLF
TRBV4-1	TRBJ2-5	NA	15	ASSQGTGGRAGETQY
TRBV5-4	TRBJ2-7	NA	13	ASSQGLGNSYEQY
TRBV6-1	TRBJ2-7	NA	13	ASSEAGTSSYEQY
TRBV19	TRBJ1-5	NA	12	ASSVDSFNQPQH
TRBV7-9	TRBJ1-2	few	12	ASSPSIRGLGYT
TRBV30	TRBJ1-5	once	14	AWSWGRVQLGQPQH
TRBV4-1	TRBJ1-2	NA	12	ASSPGQGEYGYT
TRBV4-1	TRBJ1-1	NA	12	ASSQEGWEAEAF